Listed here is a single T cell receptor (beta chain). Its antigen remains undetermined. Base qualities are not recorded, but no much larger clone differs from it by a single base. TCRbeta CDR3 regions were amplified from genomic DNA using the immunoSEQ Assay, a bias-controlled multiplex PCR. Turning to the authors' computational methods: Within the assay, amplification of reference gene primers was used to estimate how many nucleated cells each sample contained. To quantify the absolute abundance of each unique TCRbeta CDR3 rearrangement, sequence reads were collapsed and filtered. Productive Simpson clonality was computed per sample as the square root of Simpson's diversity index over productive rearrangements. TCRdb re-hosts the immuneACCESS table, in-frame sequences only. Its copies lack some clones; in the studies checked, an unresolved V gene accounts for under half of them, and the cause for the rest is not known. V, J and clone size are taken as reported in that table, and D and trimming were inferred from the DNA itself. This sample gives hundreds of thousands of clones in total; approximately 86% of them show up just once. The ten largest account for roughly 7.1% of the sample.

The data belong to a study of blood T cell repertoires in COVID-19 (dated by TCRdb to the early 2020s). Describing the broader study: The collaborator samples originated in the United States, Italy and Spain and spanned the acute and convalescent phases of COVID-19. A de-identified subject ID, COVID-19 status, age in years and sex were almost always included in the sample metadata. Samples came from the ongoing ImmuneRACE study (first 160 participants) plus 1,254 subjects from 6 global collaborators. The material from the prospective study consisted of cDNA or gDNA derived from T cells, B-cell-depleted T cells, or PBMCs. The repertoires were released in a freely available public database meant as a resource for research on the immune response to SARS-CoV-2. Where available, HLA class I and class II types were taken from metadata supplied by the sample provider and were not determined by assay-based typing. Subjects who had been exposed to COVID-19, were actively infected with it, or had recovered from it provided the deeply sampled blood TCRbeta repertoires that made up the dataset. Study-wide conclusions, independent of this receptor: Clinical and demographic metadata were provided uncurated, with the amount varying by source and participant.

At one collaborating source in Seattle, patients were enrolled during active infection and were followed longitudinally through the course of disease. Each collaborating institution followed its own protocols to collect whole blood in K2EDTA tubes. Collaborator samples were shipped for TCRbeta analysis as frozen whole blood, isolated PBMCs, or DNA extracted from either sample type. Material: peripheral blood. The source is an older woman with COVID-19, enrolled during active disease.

The DNA reads TGTGCCAGCAGCGATTACCGGGGGGATAATGAAAAACTGTTTTTT. Its translation reads: CASSDYRGDNEKLFF. The V and J segments used are TRBV6-2 or TRBV6-3 and TRBJ1-4, and TRBD1 may be the D gene, going by 5 matching bases. A distance of 15 bases separates the germline ends of V and J, which lose 6 bases and 4 bases respectively. CDR1 MNHEY and CDR2 SVGEGT were looked up in the germline V gene. Inclusive of the bounding cysteine and phenylalanine, the CDR3 is 15 residues long. Only the CDR3 portion is preserved as DNA: 45 bases, with reading frame beginning at the first base.